These 28 T cell receptor beta chains were sequenced from one sample in a study of cytomegalovirus exposure and HLA in healthy donors. Here immunoSEQ multiplex PCR was the method, and the copy in TCRdb shows in-frame clones only, minus some. The sample lists over 70,000 clones; roughly 94% were seen once. Sequencing input: PBMCs. The receptors stem from a woman aged 18 to 35 in good health and CMV-seronegative.

This sequence joins TRBV6-5 and TRBJ2-1; possible D gene TRBD2, 6 bases. CDR3 length: 15 residues. Germline loops: CDR1 MNHEY, CDR2 SVGAGI. The V end lost 3 bases, the J end lost 6 bases, and 15 bases lay between the germline ends. The CDR3 region has the DNA TGTGCCAGCAGTTATGGGGGGACCCTGGGCAATGAGCAGTTCTTC. As protein: CASSYGGTLGNEQFF.

V is TRBV11-2 and J is TRBJ1-2; 7 bases are a match to TRBD1. J lost 6 bases, V lost 4 bases, and 11 bases had no gene match. Germline assignment: CDR1 SGHAT and CDR2 FQNNGV. The CDR3 contains 15 residues. The CDR3 protein is CASSSQSQGRDGYTF. The CDR3 DNA reads as TGTGCCAGCAGCTCACAGTCACAGGGGAGAGATGGCTACACCTTC.

The V call is TRBV4-1, the J call TRBJ1-6, with TRBD1 identical over 8 bases. V lost 3 bases to trimming and J lost 10 bases; unmatched junction nucleotides: 11. Germline V CDR1 and CDR2: MGHRA, YSYEKL. The CDR3 length is 16 residues. The DNA of the CDR3 is TGCGCCAGCAGCCATTTGAGGACAGGGAAGGAATCACCCCTCCACTTT. This translates into CASSHLRTGKESPLHF.

About this clone: A read error may account for a junction end that differs from germline. The J gene is TRBJ1-1, the V gene TRBV7-3; 10 bases map to TRBD1. Germline V CDR1 and CDR2: SGHTA, FQGTGA. This CDR3 contains 15 residues. In nucleotides, the CDR3 is TGTGCCAGCAGCTCCCTTTCCGGGACAGGGGTTTTCCAGATCTTT. Protein product: CASSSLSGTGVFQIF. The complete variable domain, with remaining parts taken from reference TRBV7-3 and TRBJ1-1, reads GAGVSQTPSNKVTEKGKYVELRCDPISGHTALYWYRQSLGQGPEFLIYFQGTGAADDSGLPNDRFFAVRPEGSVSTLKIQRTERGDSAVYLCASSSLSGTGVFQIFGQGTRLTVV.

The rearrangement joins TRBV29-1 to TRBJ1-1; no clear D gene. The CDR3 length is 11 residues. Germline CDR1 is SQVTM and CDR2 is ANQGSEA. Trimming pared 4 bases from V and 5 bases from J, leaving 8 bases between. The CDR3 DNA follows: TGCAGCGTTGGAGACCTTACTGAAGCTTTCTTT. Translating it yields CSVGDLTEAFF.

The rearrangement joins TRBV5-1 to TRBJ2-7; D remains ambiguous. This CDR3 contains 14 residues. Deletions cut 4 bases from V and 3 bases from J, with 14 bases between. CDR1 and CDR2 from the germline V gene are SGHRS and YFSETQ. The CDR3 sequence: CASSLELDDYEQYF. The CDR3 DNA follows: TGCGCCAGCAGCCTTGAACTCGATGACTACGAGCAGTACTTC.

This clone has a single count. This chain joins TRBV30 and TRBJ2-7; possibly TRBD1 for D (6 bases). The germline CDR1 and CDR2 sequences are GTSNPN and SVGIG (reference sequence). This CDR3 is built from 11 residues. The V end lost 5 bases, the J end lost 3 bases, and 8 bases lay between the germline ends. Written as DNA, the CDR3 is TGTGCCTGGGACAGGCTCTACGAGCAGTACTTC. Translation: CAWDRLYEQYF.

The chain couples TRBV6-4 to TRBJ1-5; D is uncertain. The CDR3 covers 11 residues. Trimming took 7 bases from V and 4 from J, leaving 5 bases between them. CDR1 is MRHNA and CDR2 is SNTAGT in the germline V gene. The CDR3 nucleotides are TGTGCCAGCATTAAAAATCAGCCCCAGCATTTT. The encoded protein is CASIKNQPQHF.

The gene calls are TRBV5-1 and TRBJ2-5; 7 nucleotides agree with TRBD1. J gave up 0 bases and V 4 bases, and 6 bases lay outside the gene matches. CDR1 is SGHRS, CDR2 YFSETQ, per germline. This CDR3 contains 15 residues. The DNA of the CDR3 is TGCGCCAGCAGCATATCCGGGACAGACCAAGAGACCCAGTACTTC. Its translation: CASSISGTDQETQYF.

This clone is a singleton in its sample. V is TRBV6-1 and J is TRBJ1-4; D gene uncertain. This CDR3 is 15 amino acids long. Germline CDR1 is MNHNS and CDR2 is SASEGT. Deletions cut 2 bases from V and 3 bases from J, with 10 bases between. CDR3 protein: CASSELDKANEKLFF. CDR3 nucleotide sequence: TGTGCCAGCAGTGAATTAGACAAGGCTAATGAAAAACTGTTTTTT.

The chain links TRBV9 to TRBJ1-6, with D maybe TRBD1 (5 bases). V lost 2 bases and J lost 4, with 13 bases in between. This CDR3 contains 16 residues. Germline V gene sequence: CDR1 SGDLS, CDR2 YYNGEE. The CDR3 is CASSVSRGRYNSPLHF. Here the CDR3 DNA reads TGTGCCAGCAGCGTCAGTAGGGGCCGTTATAATTCACCCCTCCACTTT. Filled out from reference TRBV9 and TRBJ1-6, the complete variable domain reads DSGVTQTPKHLITATGQRVTLRCSPRSGDLSVYWYQQSLDQGLQFLIQYYNGEERAKGNILERFSAQQFPDLHSELNLSSLELGDSALYFCASSVSRGRYNSPLHFGNGTRLTVT.

The chain has TRBV4-1 and TRBJ2-3; TRBD2 is a possible D gene (6 bases). Trimming cost V 3 bases and J 1 base, with 11 bases left between them. The CDR3 totals 15 residues. Germline values: CDR1 MGHRA, CDR2 YSYEKL. The CDR3 nucleotides read TGCGCCAGCAGCCAGCCCACTAGCCGCACAGATACGCAGTATTTT. Its translation: CASSQPTSRTDTQYF.

J is TRBJ1-1 and V is TRBV28; D is perhaps TRBD1 (5 bases). The CDR3 spans 14 residues. Trimming removed 2 bases from V and 1 base from J, with 8 bases in between. Germline values: CDR1 MDHEN, CDR2 SYDVKM. CDR3 region: CASSLRTGNTEAFF. CDR3 DNA: TGTGCCAGCAGTTTACGTACAGGGAACACTGAAGCTTTCTTT. The full variable domain, its missing parts supplied by reference TRBV28 and TRBJ1-1, is DVKVTQSSRYLVKRTGEKVFLECVQDMDHENMFWYRQDPGLGLRLIYFSYDVKMKEKGDIPEGYSVSREKKERFSLILESASTNQTSMYLCASSLRTGNTEAFFGQGTRLTVV.

The chain is built from TRBV19 and TRBJ1-4; maybe TRBD1 (5 bases). With 1 base removed from V and 8 bases from J, the gap between germline ends came to 11 bases. The CDR3 runs to 14 residues. Germline lookup yields CDR1 LNHDA and CDR2 SQIVND (reference sequence). DNA for the CDR3: TGTGCCAGTAGTATAGGGTCGACAGCGGAAAAACTGTTTTTT. It is translated as CASSIGSTAEKLFF.

This clone was seen only once. The rearrangement links TRBV18 to TRBJ1-1, with unresolved D. The CDR3 has 14 amino acids. The V gene's germline CDR1 is KGHSH and CDR2 LQKENI. Trimming removed 2 bases from V and 5 bases from J, with 12 bases in between. The CDR3 sequence is CASSPVESGTEAFF. CDR3 in DNA: TGTGCCAGCTCACCAGTTGAGAGCGGGACTGAAGCTTTCTTT.

This clone appeared once. The V and J genes are TRBV19 and TRBJ1-5, with D possibly being TRBD1 (6 bases). V lost 6 bases, J lost 0 bases, and 18 bases lay in between. This CDR3 is 17 amino acids long. The germline V gene has CDR1 LNHDA and CDR2 SQIVND (reference sequence). The CDR3 is CASRISGATYSNQPQHF. The CDR3 bases are TGTGCCAGTAGAATCTCAGGGGCCACTTATAGCAATCAGCCCCAGCATTTT. Looking up the rest from reference TRBV19 and TRBJ1-5 gives the full variable domain: DGGITQSPKYLFRKEGQNVTLSCEQNLNHDAMYWYRQDPGQGLRLIYYSQIVNDFQKGDIAEGYSVSREKKESFPLTVTSAQKNPTAFYLCASRISGATYSNQPQHFGDGTRLSIL.

V and J are TRBV6-5 and TRBJ1-5; 7 bases fit TRBD1. This CDR3 spans 14 amino acids. Losses at the gene ends were 5 bases for V and 6 bases for J; bases not matched to a gene: 7. Germline CDR1 and CDR2: MNHEY and SVGAGI. The CDR3 is CASSITGAIQPQHF. CDR3 coding DNA: TGTGCCAGCAGTATAACAGGGGCTATTCAGCCCCAGCATTTT.

This chain connects TRBV9 to TRBJ1-6; TRBD1 aligns across 9 bases. The ends lost 2 bases at V and 7 bases at J; junction bases unmatched: 10. CDR3 length equals 17 residues. From germline, CDR1 is SGDLS and CDR2 YYNGEE. The CDR3 region is CASSVTPGQGRNSPLHF. The CDR3, as DNA: TGTGCCAGCAGCGTTACCCCCGGACAGGGGAGAAATTCACCCCTCCACTTT.

The V gene is TRBV15, the J gene TRBJ1-5; TRBD1 agrees at 9 bases. Looked up from germline, CDR1 is LNHNV and CDR2 is YYDKDF (reference sequence). CDR3 length: 13 amino acids. The ends lost 7 bases at V and 5 bases at J; junction bases unmatched: 3. The CDR3 sequence: CATTQGADQPQHF. The CDR3 DNA reads TGTGCCACCACACAGGGGGCCGATCAGCCCCAGCATTTT.

This clone was picked up one time. This chain links TRBV28 with TRBJ2-7; TRBD1 matches at 9 bases. The germline gives CDR1 MDHEN, CDR2 SYDVKM. The CDR3 sequence is 15 residues long. After removal of 6 bases from V and 3 bases from J, the junction contained 9 bases not matched to a gene. This CDR3 is CASSSGTGFIYEQYF. The CDR3 DNA is TGTGCCAGCAGCTCCGGGACAGGGTTCATCTACGAGCAGTACTTC. Variable domain in full (rest from reference TRBV28 and TRBJ2-7): DVKVTQSSRYLVKRTGEKVFLECVQDMDHENMFWYRQDPGLGLRLIYFSYDVKMKEKGDIPEGYSVSREKKERFSLILESASTNQTSMYLCASSSGTGFIYEQYFGPGTRLTVT.

This clone has a single count. CDR3 sequence: CASSGGQGDGYTF. CDR3 nucleotides: TGTGCCAGCAGTGGGGGCCAGGGGGATGGCTACACCTTC. This chain links TRBV2 with TRBJ1-2; 7 nucleotides match TRBD1. The CDR3 covers 13 residues. Germline CDR1 reads SNHLY; CDR2 reads FYNNEI. J was trimmed by 6 bases and V by 4 bases; bases with no gene match: 5.

The chain is built from TRBV30 and TRBJ2-3; 11 bases match TRBD2. CDR1 and CDR2 from the germline V gene are GTSNPN and SVGIG (reference sequence). Unmatched junction bases numbered 22, after V lost 2 bases and J lost 6 bases. CDR3 length equals 20 residues. The CDR3 loop is CAWSFPVGSGGVLLEDTQYF. For the CDR3, the DNA is TGTGCCTGGAGTTTCCCCGTAGGTAGCGGGGGGGTCCTGCTCGAGGATACGCAGTATTTT. Full variable domain (missing parts from reference TRBV30 and TRBJ2-3): SQTIHQWPATLVQPVGSPLSLECTVEGTSNPNLYWYRQAAGRGLQLLFYSVGIGQISSEVPQNLSASRPQDRQFILSSKKLLLSDSGFYLCAWSFPVGSGGVLLEDTQYFGPGTRLTVL.

The chain combines TRBV2 with TRBJ2-7, with a weak D call TRBD2 (7 bases). The CDR3 contains 15 residues. Germline V CDR1 and CDR2: SNHLY, FYNNEI. V lost 2 bases and J lost 7, with 18 bases in between. CDR3 sequence (DNA): TGTGCCAGCAGTGAAATTGGGTCAGGGGAGGGAGAGCAGTACTTC. Its protein product is CASSEIGSGEGEQYF.

The J gene is TRBJ2-1, the V gene TRBV7-3; TRBD2 aligns across 9 bases. This CDR3 region has 15 residues. The V gene's germline CDR1 is SGHTA and CDR2 FQGTGA. V gave up 2 bases and J gave up 2 bases; unmatched junction bases: 1. DNA for the CDR3: TGTGCCAGCAGCTTAGGCGGGGGGGCCTACAATGAGCAGTTCTTC. This codes for CASSLGGGAYNEQFF.

This chain links TRBV5-6 with TRBJ2-1; 7 bases are a match to TRBD1. Germline V gene sequence: CDR1 SGHDT, CDR2 YYEEEE. This CDR3 has 14 residues. Unmatched junction bases numbered 6, after V lost 4 bases and J lost 5 bases. CDR3 loop: CASSADRTHNEQFF. The CDR3 nucleotides are TGTGCCAGCAGCGCGGACAGGACCCACAATGAGCAGTTCTTC.

The chain carries TRBV27 and TRBJ1-6, with TRBD1 matching over 7 bases. Trimming removed 3 bases from V and 0 bases from J; junction bases left unmatched: 5. The CDR3 spans 17 residues. CDR1 and CDR2 (germline): MNHEY, SMNVEV (reference sequence). In DNA, the CDR3 is TGTGCCAGCAGTTTCGGGACAGCGGACTCCTATAATTCACCCCTCCACTTT. It translates to CASSFGTADSYNSPLHF.

This chain uses TRBV28 with TRBJ2-7; 8 bases fit TRBD1. The CDR3 spans 16 residues. V was clipped by 6 bases and J by 6 bases; unmatched bases: 16. Germline V CDR1 and CDR2: MDHEN, SYDVKM. The CDR3 sequence is CASSWGDRSVQGEQYF. In nucleotides, the CDR3 is TGTGCCAGCAGCTGGGGGGACAGGTCGGTCCAGGGCGAGCAGTACTTC.

This sequence joins TRBV14 and TRBJ1-1, with 7 positions matching TRBD1. The CDR3 totals 14 residues. Germline CDR1 and CDR2: SGHDN and FVKESK. J gave up 6 bases and V 3 bases, and 7 bases lay outside the gene matches. DNA of the CDR3: TGTGCCAGCAGCCACGACAGGGATTTGCCTGAAGCTTTCTTT. Its protein product is CASSHDRDLPEAFF.